This TCR beta chain is from a study of shared clonotypes between healthy human individuals. Germline CDR1 and CDR2: MNHEY and SMNVEV (reference sequence). With 5 bases removed from V and 4 bases from J, the gap between germline ends came to 17 bases. CDR3 length: 15 residues. Using immunoSEQ multiplex PCR, the repertoire was profiled, and TCRdb retains in-frame clones only, with some absent. Among hundreds of thousands of clones listed, around 96% were seen once. CD45RO-negative, CCR7-positively selected cells formed the naive CD8 fraction, excluding terminally differentiated effector memory CD45RA+ cells.

This receptor was taken from a woman aged 25 to 39 in good health. Material: naive CD8+ T cells sorted from blood. This chain joins TRBV27 and TRBJ1-2, with D possibly TRBD1 on 6 matching bases. The CDR3 reads CASSPSRDTIYGYTF. The DNA of the CDR3 is TGTGCCAGCAGTCCCTCCAGGGACACAATCTATGGCTACACCTTC.